This TCR beta chain was captured in a study of radiation and T cells in renal cell carcinoma. The assay was immunoSEQ multiplex PCR, and TCRdb's table has in-frame clones only and misses some. The table shows 150,000 to 180,000 clones, with roughly 90% occurring only once. The CDR3 totals 15 residues. Germline assignment: CDR1 LNHDA and CDR2 SQIVND (reference sequence). The germline V and J ends were trimmed by 6 bases and 0 bases, with 12 bases remaining between them. The sample's time point: blood 2 weeks post-SBRT. The treatment is: 15 Gy SBRT to primary tumor, nephrectomy 4 weeks later. The chain joins TRBV19 to TRBJ1-5, with D possibly matching TRBD1 (6 bases). The source material was blood, sampled from a patient whose treatment included radiotherapy and nephrectomy. This receptor was obtained from a woman between 45 and 65 years old with renal cell carcinoma. The CDR3 protein is CASSPLRGSNQPQHF. The CDR3 nucleotides read TGTGCCAGTAGCCCCCTCAGGGGTAGCAATCAGCCCCAGCATTTT.